These 16 T cell receptor beta chains were all obtained from the same sample, sequenced in a study of T cell clones after liver transplantation. Measured with immunoSEQ multiplex PCR; TCRdb has only the in-frame clones, and not every one. The table lists 98,000 or so clones, 82% of them singletons, with 0.85% to 1% in the top ten. The specimen was CD4+ T cells from blood, collected before liver transplant. All receptors derive from a human donor who received a liver transplant.

This clone was seen only once. The V and J genes are TRBV5-1 and TRBJ2-3; D unclear. The V end was cut by 0 bases, the J end by 0 bases, with 11 bases between. The CDR3 has 16 amino acids. From germline, CDR1 is SGHRS and CDR2 YFSETQ. The CDR3 sequence is CASSLVGQTSTDTQYF. Written as DNA, the CDR3 is TGCGCCAGCAGCTTGGTCGGCCAGACTAGCACAGATACGCAGTATTTT. The variable domain in full, with the rest retrieved from reference TRBV5-1 and TRBJ2-3, is KAGVTQTPRYLIKTRGQQVTLSCSPISGHRSVSWYQQTPGQGLQFLFEYFSETQRNKGNFPGRFSGRQFSNSRSEMNVSTLELGDSALYLCASSLVGQTSTDTQYFGPGTRLTVL.

The chain links TRBV27 to TRBJ2-7; TRBD2 agrees at 7 bases. The germline V gene encodes CDR1 MNHEY and CDR2 SMNVEV (reference sequence). This CDR3 is built from 13 residues. Germline trimming cut 3 bases from V and 4 bases from J; bases unmatched to any gene: 3. In DNA, the CDR3 is TGTGCCAGCAGTTTTCGGGGGGAATACGAGCAGTACTTC. The encoded protein is CASSFRGEYEQYF.

This clone was seen a single time. The V call is TRBV5-6, the J call TRBJ1-6; a possible D gene is TRBD1 (6 bases). Germline lookup yields CDR1 SGHDT and CDR2 YYEEEE. The germline V and J ends were trimmed by 2 bases and 4 bases, with 19 bases remaining between them. The CDR3 runs to 18 residues. The CDR3 DNA follows: TGTGCCAGCAGCTTCGGGACATCGCTCTTATTTTATAATTCACCCCTCCACTTT. It yields the protein CASSFGTSLLFYNSPLHF.

The chain couples TRBV27 to TRBJ1-6; D is perhaps TRBD1 (5 bases). V lost 5 bases to trimming and J lost 4 bases, with 15 bases between them. Germline assignment: CDR1 MNHEY and CDR2 SMNVEV (reference sequence). The CDR3 runs 16 residues. The CDR3 DNA sequence: TGTGCCAGCAGTCTAACCGGGACGGTTTATAATTCACCCCTCCACTTT. As protein: CASSLTGTVYNSPLHF.

The chain couples TRBV27 to TRBJ1-2, with TRBD1 matching 10 bases. The V segment lost 0 bases and the J segment 4 bases; nucleotides outside the gene matches: 5. The CDR3 has 16 amino acids. The V gene's germline CDR1 is MNHEY and CDR2 SMNVEV (reference sequence). The CDR3 nucleotides are TGTGCCAGCAGTTTATCCTCGACAGGGGGCTTCTATGGCTACACCTTC. Protein product: CASSLSSTGGFYGYTF.

This rearrangement joins TRBV9 to TRBJ2-2; D is ambiguous. V was cut by 1 base and J by 0 bases, with 4 bases left in between. CDR1 SGDLS and CDR2 YYNGEE come from the germline V gene. The CDR3 is made up of 14 amino acids. CDR3 nucleotides: TGTGCCAGCAGCGTAATATCGAACACCGGGGAGCTGTTTTTT. Translating gives CASSVISNTGELFF.

V gene TRBV19 combines with J gene TRBJ1-5; D possibly corresponds to TRBD1 (6 bases). The CDR3 runs 16 residues. V lost 5 bases and J 4 bases, leaving 18 bases between the germline ends. Looked up from germline, CDR1 is LNHDA and CDR2 is SQIVND (reference sequence). The CDR3 loop is CASSSTLWGRNQPQHF. The CDR3 nucleotides are TGTGCCAGTAGTTCCACCCTGTGGGGGCGAAATCAGCCCCAGCATTTT.

V usage is TRBV7-7 and J usage is TRBJ2-2, with a tentative D call TRBD1 (6 bases). V gave up 6 bases and J gave up 2 bases, with 13 bases separating them. The CDR3 runs 15 residues. From germline, CDR1 is SSHAT and CDR2 FNYEAQ (reference sequence). CDR3 sequence: CASRPGTTNTGELFF. Written as DNA, the CDR3 is TGTGCCAGCAGACCCGGGACAACAAACACCGGGGAGCTGTTTTTT.

This rearrangement joins TRBV7-2 to TRBJ2-1; D may match TRBD1 or TRBD2 (5 bases each). Germline CDR1 reads SGHTA; CDR2 reads FQGNSA. V was shortened by 4 bases and J by 5 bases, with 6 bases between the two germline ends. The CDR3 sequence is 12 residues long. The CDR3 is CASSWDHNEQFF. The DNA for the CDR3 is TGTGCCAGCAGCTGGGACCACAATGAGCAGTTCTTC.

V and J are TRBV9 and TRBJ2-2; possible D gene TRBD2, 6 bases. V lost 4 bases and J 7 bases, leaving 17 bases between the germline ends. This CDR3 spans 15 amino acids. CDR1 is SGDLS, CDR2 YYNGEE, per germline. CDR3 sequence (DNA): TGTGCCAGCAGCCCTATGACTAGTTTCGGCGGGGAGCTGTTTTTT. Its translation: CASSPMTSFGGELFF.

The chain has TRBV9 and TRBJ1-2, with 12 bases identical to TRBD1. Looked up from germline, CDR1 is SGDLS and CDR2 is YYNGEE. Losses at the gene ends were 3 bases for V and 2 bases for J; bases not matched to a gene: 11. This CDR3 is 18 amino acids long. CDR3 sequence reads: CASSGDRGLHFMNYGYTF. The CDR3 bases are TGTGCCAGCAGCGGGGACAGGGGGCTCCACTTCATGAACTATGGCTACACCTTC.

V and J are TRBV30 and TRBJ1-3; D perhaps matches TRBD1 (6 bases). Deletions cut 0 bases from V and 7 bases from J, with 13 bases between. Germline V gives CDR1 GTSNPN, CDR2 SVGIG (reference sequence). This CDR3 has 14 residues. The CDR3 bases are TGTGCCTGGAGTGTAGTCCCAGGGGTCAACACCATATATTTT. This translates into CAWSVVPGVNTIYF.

This chain connects TRBV6-1 to TRBJ2-2; 8 bases are shared with TRBD1. The V segment lost 10 bases and the J segment 5 bases; nucleotides outside the gene matches: 6. There are 13 residues in the CDR3. The V gene's germline CDR1 is MNHNS and CDR2 SASEGT. CDR3 sequence reads: CATGQGRTGELFF. CDR3 bases: TGTGCCACCGGACAGGGCCGGACCGGGGAGCTGTTTTTT.

The CDR3 region has the DNA TGCGCCAGCAGCTTGGCCAGGGCTAGCGGGCTCCAAGAGACCCAGTACTTC. Protein product: CASSLARASGLQETQYF. V is TRBV5-1 and J is TRBJ2-5; 8 bases map to TRBD2. V was pared by 0 bases and J by 1 base, with 8 bases of the junction left unmatched. The CDR3 covers 17 residues. Germline V lookup: CDR1 SGHRS, CDR2 YFSETQ.

This chain connects TRBV5-4 to TRBJ2-1; D remains ambiguous. Germline CDR1 and CDR2: SGHNT and YYREEE (reference sequence). The V gene lost 4 bases and the J gene lost 6 bases, with 14 bases spanning the gap. CDR3 length equals 14 residues. The CDR3 loop is CASSIGSLGNEQFF. DNA of the CDR3: TGTGCCAGCAGCATAGGGTCCCTCGGCAATGAGCAGTTCTTC.

This chain connects TRBV12-5 to TRBJ2-3; no definite D call. The CDR3 is made up of 14 amino acids. V was cut by 2 bases and J by 0 bases, with 6 bases left in between. CDR1 and CDR2 (germline): LGHNT, FRNRAP. CDR3 protein: CASGLSRSTDTQYF. In DNA form, the CDR3 reads TGTGCTAGTGGTTTGAGTCGTAGCACAGATACGCAGTATTTT.